A single TCR beta chain is shown here with its context. Antigen: not known. This specimen belongs to a study of cytomegalovirus exposure and HLA in healthy donors. Germline CDR1 is SNHLY and CDR2 is FYNNEI. V was pared by 6 bases and J by 7 bases, with 13 bases between. This CDR3 region has 14 residues. Whole-study results and caveats: A later analysis reportedly identified an Asian-associated ancestry cluster as carrying fewer N-insertions than the 666-donor mean. Rare TCR sequences dominated, though some public TCRs recurred in many donors. Across donors, presence/absence analyses took sequencing depth to be roughly uniform.

Primers included in the PCR were 60 Vbeta and 13 Jbeta primers. Produced via immunoSEQ multiplex PCR; TCRdb's table is partial and in-frame only. The data contain 180,000 or so clones, roughly 80% of them seen just once; the ten biggest clones take up over 5%. The sequence was obtained from a woman aged 50 to 60 in good health and CMV-seropositive. The sequencing sample was made of PBMCs. The chain uses TRBV2 and TRBJ1-6, with a tentative D call TRBD1 (5 bases). CDR3 region: CASRGGTVNSPLHF. The CDR3 DNA sequence: TGTGCCAGCAGGGGCGGGACGGTAAATTCACCCCTCCACTTT. The full variable domain, in which reference TRBV2 and TRBJ1-6 provide the parts outside the CDR3, is EPEVTQTPSHQVTQMGQEVILRCVPISNHLYFYWYRQILGQKVEFLVSFYNNEISEKSEIFDDQFSVERPDGSNFTLKIRSTKLEDSAMYFCASRGGTVNSPLHFGNGTRLTVT.